The 5 T cell receptor beta chains given below trace back to one sample, sequenced in a study of blood T cell repertoires in COVID-19. Only in-frame clones appear in the TCRdb table, and some are missing; sequencing was by immunoSEQ multiplex PCR. Of around 200,000 clones listed, around 81% are singletons. Sequencing was performed on peripheral blood. The origin of the receptors is a man aged 50 to 59 with active or convalescent COVID-19.

The chain combines TRBV7-6 with TRBJ1-2; D is unclear. V was trimmed by 1 base and J by 1 base, leaving 7 bases between them. This CDR3 is 14 amino acids long. Germline V gives CDR1 SGHVS, CDR2 FNYEAQ. The CDR3 sequence: CASSLGAGNYGYTF. CDR3 nucleotide sequence: TGTGCCAGCAGCTTAGGGGCGGGTAACTATGGCTACACCTTC.

The rearrangement links TRBV20-1 to TRBJ1-6; possible D gene TRBD1, 6 bases. The length of the CDR3 is 14 residues. The V end was cut by 3 bases, the J end by 5 bases, with 11 bases between. CDR1 and CDR2 from the germline V gene are DFQATT and SNEGSKA (reference sequence). The CDR3, as DNA: TGCAGTGCTAGTCCCCAGGGGCATAATTCACCCCTCCACTTT. This translates into CSASPQGHNSPLHF.

About this clone itself: This same CDR3 is encoded by further DNA sequences in the sample. The rearrangement uses TRBV6-5 and TRBJ2-7; 7 bases are a match to TRBD2. CDR1 is MNHEY, CDR2 SVGAGI, per germline. The CDR3 spans 12 residues. J gave up 6 bases and V 8 bases, and 7 bases lay outside the gene matches. CDR3 protein: CASSRGVGEQYF. CDR3 DNA sequence: TGTGCCAGCTCCCGGGGGGTTGGCGAGCAGTACTTC.

The chain carries TRBV6-5 and TRBJ1-1; D unclear. The CDR3 has 14 residues. Trimming stripped 6 bases from V and 4 bases from J, with 15 bases between. CDR1 is MNHEY and CDR2 is SVGAGI in the germline V gene. Here the CDR3 DNA reads TGTGCCAGCAGATCCGTTGGACTAGGCACTGAAGCTTTCTTT. Protein: CASRSVGLGTEAFF.

V gene TRBV15 combines with J gene TRBJ2-7, with D perhaps TRBD1 (5 bases). The germline CDR1 and CDR2 sequences are LNHNV and YYDKDF (reference sequence). This CDR3 region has 14 residues. The V end was cut by 0 bases, the J end by 9 bases, with 15 bases between. This CDR3 is CATSRDRQAQGQYF. The CDR3 bases are TGTGCCACCAGCAGAGATCGCCAGGCCCAGGGGCAGTACTTC.